This is a list of T cell receptor beta chains from one sample in a study of cytomegalovirus exposure and HLA in healthy donors. Some clones are missing from TCRdb's copy, which holds only in-frame ones; the method was immunoSEQ multiplex PCR. The repertoire holds 150,000 or so clones, with around 70% as singletons. Input material: PBMCs. Receptors were obtained from a male donor in good health and CMV-seronegative. CDR3s include the opening cysteine and the closing phenylalanine or tryptophan.

TRBJ2-4	TRBV4-2	CASSQIDKLAKNIQYF
TRBJ2-7	TRBV7-2	CASSSGGSSYEQYF
TRBJ2-5	TRBV7-2	CASSLMGRGQGVLETQYF
TRBJ2-7	TRBV28	CASSPSLGTSGSPSYEQYF
TRBJ2-4	TRBV5-1	CASSLGERTKNIQYF
TRBJ1-1	TRBV10-2	CASYPVYENTEAFF
TRBJ1-6	TRBV4-3	CASSQDGRGDSPLHF
TRBJ2-1	TRBV7-9	CASSFRDSPSNEQFF
TRBJ2-7	TRBV30	CAWSVLRGGLPYEQYF
TRBJ1-4	TRBV19	CASSILGGNEKLFF
TRBJ1-2	TRBV5-1	CASSLGSGEKSYTF
TRBJ2-3	TRBV5-6	CASSSVSTDTQYF
TRBJ2-3	TRBV18	CASSPPVWRGTSTDTQYF
TRBJ2-6	TRBV4-1	CASSHILSGGANVLTF
TRBJ2-5	TRBV28	CASSLSGETQYF
TRBJ1-1	TRBV9	CASSVRALNTEAFF
TRBJ2-7	TRBV28	CASSLAGEWYEQYF
TRBJ2-7	TRBV5-1	CASQLGTSSYEQYF
TRBJ2-2	TRBV29-1	CSVASPGELFF
TRBJ1-5	TRBV6-5	CASRASYSNQPQHF
TRBJ2-1	TRBV28	CASSLETGTHNEQFF
TRBJ1-6	TRBV2	CASSDRGLPSSPLHF
TRBJ2-3	TRBV19	CASSIVGTGPTDTQYF
TRBJ2-5	TRBV6-6	CASIPGAARVGTQYF
TRBJ1-1	TRBV7-9	CATKLWGGTEAFF
TRBJ1-4	TRBV21-1	CASSKGNSSNEKLFF
TRBJ1-1	TRBV28	CASSRGGVETEAFF
TRBJ2-7	TRBV14	CASSQFSGEQYF
TRBJ2-1	TRBV7-2	CASSRGTVLYNEQFF
TRBJ1-1	TRBV18	CASSPQGNTEAFF
TRBJ1-5	TRBV6-1	CASSEGANQPQHF
TRBJ2-1	TRBV7-8	CASNPSGGVYNEQFF
TRBJ2-5	TRBV28	CASSPRGSGGTETQYF
TRBJ1-1	TRBV27	CASTTGTAMNTEAFF
TRBJ1-1	TRBV19	CATAEGQGAKAFF
TRBJ2-7	TRBV4-3	CASSQRLRGGTYEQYF
TRBJ2-7	TRBV28	CASSLFGGTGAYEQYF
TRBJ2-2	TRBV9	CASSVVPTGPNTGELFF
TRBJ2-5	TRBV5-6	CASSPAGQETQYF
TRBJ2-6	TRBV5-4	CASSTQTGSEF
TRBJ2-3	TRBV5-6	CASSLELSGQGTTDTQYF
TRBJ1-1	TRBV7-8	CASSLGGGTEAFF
TRBJ1-3	TRBV28	CASCMRIFSGNTIYF
TRBJ2-7	TRBV27	CASSRISGQGAHEQYF
TRBJ2-7	TRBV6-6	CASSSKYRDEQYF
TRBJ2-7	TRBV7-2	CASSLAVRSSGFEQYF
TRBJ2-1	TRBV9	CASSAGTRRRHEQFF
TRBJ2-5	TRBV5-4	CASSPLYQETQYF
TRBJ2-7	TRBV18	CASSPPGREDEQYF
TRBJ1-5	TRBV7-2	CASSLGSGGNQPQHF
TRBJ1-2	TRBV28	CASGPGVHYGYTF
TRBJ1-1	TRBV19	CASSRQGYSLNTEAFF
TRBJ2-5	TRBV7-9	CASSRTGTGETQYF
TRBJ2-7	TRBV15	CATSSGQGAKYEQYF
TRBJ2-1	TRBV4-2	CASSQGDRDRYNEQFF
TRBJ1-1	TRBV7-9	CASSTIGARTEAFF
TRBJ2-1	TRBV7-2	CASSLGEGLLVINEQFF